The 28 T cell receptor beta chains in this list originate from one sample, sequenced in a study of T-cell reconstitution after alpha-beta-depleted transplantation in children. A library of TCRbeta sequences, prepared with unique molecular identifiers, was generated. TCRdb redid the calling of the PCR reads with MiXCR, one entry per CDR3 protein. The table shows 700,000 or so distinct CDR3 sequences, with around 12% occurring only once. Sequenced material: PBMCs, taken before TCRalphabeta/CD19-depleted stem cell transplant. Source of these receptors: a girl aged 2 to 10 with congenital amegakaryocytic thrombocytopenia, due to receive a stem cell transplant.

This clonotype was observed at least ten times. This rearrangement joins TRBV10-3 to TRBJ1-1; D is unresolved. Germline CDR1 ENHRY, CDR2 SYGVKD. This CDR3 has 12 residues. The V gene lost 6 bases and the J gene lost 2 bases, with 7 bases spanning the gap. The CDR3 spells CAIRETNTEAFF. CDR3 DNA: TGTGCCATCAGGGAGACTAACACTGAAGCTTTCTTT.

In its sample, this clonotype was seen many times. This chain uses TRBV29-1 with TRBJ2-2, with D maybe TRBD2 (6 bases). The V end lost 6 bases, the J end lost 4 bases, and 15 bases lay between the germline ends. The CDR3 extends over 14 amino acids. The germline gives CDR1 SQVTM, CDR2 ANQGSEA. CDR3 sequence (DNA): TGCAGCGTGTGGGGGGAAATGAGCACCGGGGAGCTGTTTTTT. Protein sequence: CSVWGEMSTGELFF.

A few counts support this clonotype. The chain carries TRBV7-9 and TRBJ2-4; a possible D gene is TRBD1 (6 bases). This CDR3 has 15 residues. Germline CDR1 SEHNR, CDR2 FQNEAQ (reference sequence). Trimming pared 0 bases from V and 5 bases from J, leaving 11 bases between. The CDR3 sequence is CASSLAGPGENIQYF. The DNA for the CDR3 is TGTGCCAGCAGCTTAGCGGGGCCAGGGGAAAACATTCAGTACTTC.

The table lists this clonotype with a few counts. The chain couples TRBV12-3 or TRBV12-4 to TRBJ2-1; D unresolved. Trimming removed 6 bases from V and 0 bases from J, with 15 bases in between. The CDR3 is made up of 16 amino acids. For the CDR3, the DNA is TGTGCCAGCAGCCGCCTCTACGGTTTCTCCTACAATGAGCAGTTCTTC. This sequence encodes CASSRLYGFSYNEQFF.

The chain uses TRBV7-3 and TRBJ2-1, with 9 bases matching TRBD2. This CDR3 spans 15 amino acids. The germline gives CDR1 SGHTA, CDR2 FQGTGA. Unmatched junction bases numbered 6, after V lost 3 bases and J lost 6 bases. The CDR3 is CASSFSLAGRNEQFF. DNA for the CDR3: TGTGCCAGCAGCTTCTCACTAGCGGGTCGCAATGAGCAGTTCTTC.

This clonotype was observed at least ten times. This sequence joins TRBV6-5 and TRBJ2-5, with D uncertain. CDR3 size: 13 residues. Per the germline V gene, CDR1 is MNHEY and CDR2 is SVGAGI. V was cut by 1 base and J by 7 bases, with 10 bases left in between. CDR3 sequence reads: CASSYLKYGTQYF. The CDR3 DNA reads TGTGCCAGCAGTTACTTAAAGTATGGGACCCAGTACTTC.

Here the CDR3 reads CASGRGGTVFDTAQHF. In nucleotides, the CDR3 is TGTGCCAGCGGCCGGGGGGGGACGGTCTTCGACACGGCCCAGCATTTT. This chain connects TRBV28 to TRBJ1-5; D is perhaps TRBD1 (5 bases). The CDR3 is 16 amino acids. CDR1 and CDR2 from the germline V gene are MDHEN and SYDVKM. Trimming shortened V by 8 bases and J by 11 bases, and 28 bases separated the two germline ends. The variable domain in full, with the rest retrieved from reference TRBV28 and TRBJ1-5, is DVKVTQSSRYLVKRTGEKVFLECVQDMDHENMFWYRQDPGLGLRLIYFSYDVKMKEKGDIPEGYSVSREKKERFSLILESASTNQTSMYLCASGRGGTVFDTAQHFGDGTRLSIL.

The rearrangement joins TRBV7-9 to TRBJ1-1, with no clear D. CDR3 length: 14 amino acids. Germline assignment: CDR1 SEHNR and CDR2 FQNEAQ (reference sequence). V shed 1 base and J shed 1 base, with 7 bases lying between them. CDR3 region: CASSLGVTNTEAFF. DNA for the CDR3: TGTGCCAGCAGCTTAGGGGTTACGAACACTGAAGCTTTCTTT.

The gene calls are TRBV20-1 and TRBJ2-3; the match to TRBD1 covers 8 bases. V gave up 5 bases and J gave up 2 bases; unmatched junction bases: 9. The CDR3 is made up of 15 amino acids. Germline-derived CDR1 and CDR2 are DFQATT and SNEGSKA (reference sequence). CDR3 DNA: TGCAGTGCTTCACCGGGACAGGCTCCCACAGATACGCAGTATTTT. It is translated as CSASPGQAPTDTQYF.

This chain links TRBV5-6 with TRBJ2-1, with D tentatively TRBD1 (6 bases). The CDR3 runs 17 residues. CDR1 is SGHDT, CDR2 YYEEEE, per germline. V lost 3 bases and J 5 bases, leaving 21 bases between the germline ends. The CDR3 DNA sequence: TGTGCCAGCAGCTACCTTAGTACGTTGAGGGGGAACAATGAGCAGTTCTTC. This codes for CASSYLSTLRGNNEQFF.

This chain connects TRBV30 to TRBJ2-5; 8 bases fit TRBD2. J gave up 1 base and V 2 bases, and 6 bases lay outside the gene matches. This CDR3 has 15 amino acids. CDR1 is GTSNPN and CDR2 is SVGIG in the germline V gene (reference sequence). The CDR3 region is CAWSRLAPSQETQYF. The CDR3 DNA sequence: TGTGCCTGGAGTCGACTAGCGCCATCCCAAGAGACCCAGTACTTC.

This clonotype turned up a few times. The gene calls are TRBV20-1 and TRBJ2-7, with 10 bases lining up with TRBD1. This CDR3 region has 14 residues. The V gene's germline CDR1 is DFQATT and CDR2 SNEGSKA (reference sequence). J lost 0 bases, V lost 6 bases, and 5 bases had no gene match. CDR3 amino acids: CSAGTGENSYEQYF. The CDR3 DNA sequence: TGCAGTGCCGGGACAGGGGAAAACTCCTACGAGCAGTACTTC.

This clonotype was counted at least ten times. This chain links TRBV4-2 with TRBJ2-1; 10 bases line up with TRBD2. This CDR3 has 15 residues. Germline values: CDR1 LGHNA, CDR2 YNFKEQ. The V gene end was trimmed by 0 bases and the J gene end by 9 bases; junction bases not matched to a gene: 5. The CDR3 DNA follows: TGTGCCAGCAGCCAAGATCAGAGCGGGAGGGTTGAGCAGTTCTTC. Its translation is CASSQDQSGRVEQFF.

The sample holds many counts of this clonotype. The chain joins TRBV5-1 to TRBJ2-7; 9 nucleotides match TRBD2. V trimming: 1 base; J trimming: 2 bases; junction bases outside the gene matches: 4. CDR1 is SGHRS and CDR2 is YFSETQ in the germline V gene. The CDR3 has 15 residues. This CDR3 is CASSLLASGTYEQYF. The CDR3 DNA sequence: TGCGCCAGCAGCTTGTTGGCTAGCGGGACCTACGAGCAGTACTTC.

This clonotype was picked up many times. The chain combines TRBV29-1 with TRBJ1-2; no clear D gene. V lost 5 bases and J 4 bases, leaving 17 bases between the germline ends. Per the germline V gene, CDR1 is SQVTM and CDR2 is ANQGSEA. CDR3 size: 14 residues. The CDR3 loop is CSVTLDGKPYGYTF. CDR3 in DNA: TGCAGCGTTACCCTCGACGGCAAGCCCTATGGCTACACCTTC.

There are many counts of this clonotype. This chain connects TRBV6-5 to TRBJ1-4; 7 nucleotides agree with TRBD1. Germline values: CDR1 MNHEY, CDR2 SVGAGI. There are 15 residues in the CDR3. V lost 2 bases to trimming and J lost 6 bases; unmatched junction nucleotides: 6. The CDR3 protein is CASSYERGPDEKLFF. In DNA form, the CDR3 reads TGTGCCAGCAGTTACGAAAGGGGGCCAGATGAAAAACTGTTTTTT.

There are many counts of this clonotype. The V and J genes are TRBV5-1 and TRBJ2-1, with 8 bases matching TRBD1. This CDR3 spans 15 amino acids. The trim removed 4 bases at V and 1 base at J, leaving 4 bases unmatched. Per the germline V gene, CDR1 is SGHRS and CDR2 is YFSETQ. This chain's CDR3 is CASSLDRASYNEQFF. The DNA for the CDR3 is TGCGCCAGCAGCCTGGACAGGGCGTCCTACAATGAGCAGTTCTTC.

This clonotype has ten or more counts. CDR3 DNA: TGCGCCAGCAGCTTGGTTACACTAGCGGGAGGCTACAATGAGCAGTTCTTC. This codes for CASSLVTLAGGYNEQFF. The rearrangement joins TRBV5-1 to TRBJ2-1; TRBD2 agrees at 12 bases. The CDR3 has 17 amino acids. Trimming took 0 bases from V and 3 from J; bases not matched to a gene: 4. The germline CDR1 and CDR2 sequences are SGHRS and YFSETQ.

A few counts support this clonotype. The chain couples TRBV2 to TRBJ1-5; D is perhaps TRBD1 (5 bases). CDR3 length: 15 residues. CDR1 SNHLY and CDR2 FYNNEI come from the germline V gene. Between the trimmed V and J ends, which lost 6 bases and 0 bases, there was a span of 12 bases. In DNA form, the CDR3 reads TGTGCCAGCAGCCAGGGCACTTATAGCAATCAGCCCCAGCATTTT. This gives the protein CASSQGTYSNQPQHF. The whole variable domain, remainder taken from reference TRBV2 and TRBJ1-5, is EPEVTQTPSHQVTQMGQEVILRCVPISNHLYFYWYRQILGQKVEFLVSFYNNEISEKSEIFDDQFSVERPDGSNFTLKIRSTKLEDSAMYFCASSQGTYSNQPQHFGDGTRLSIL.

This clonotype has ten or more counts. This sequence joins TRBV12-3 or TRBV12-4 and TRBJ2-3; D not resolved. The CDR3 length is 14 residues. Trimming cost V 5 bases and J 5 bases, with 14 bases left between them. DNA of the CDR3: TGTGCCAGCAGTGCCCAGGTGACCGTAGATACGCAGTATTTT. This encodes CASSAQVTVDTQYF.

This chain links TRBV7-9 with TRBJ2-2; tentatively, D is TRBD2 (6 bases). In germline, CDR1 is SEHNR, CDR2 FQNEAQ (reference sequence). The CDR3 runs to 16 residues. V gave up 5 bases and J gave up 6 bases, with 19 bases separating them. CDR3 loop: CASSPWDFLRAGELFF. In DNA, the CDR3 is TGTGCCAGCAGCCCCTGGGACTTTTTGCGTGCCGGGGAGCTGTTTTTT.

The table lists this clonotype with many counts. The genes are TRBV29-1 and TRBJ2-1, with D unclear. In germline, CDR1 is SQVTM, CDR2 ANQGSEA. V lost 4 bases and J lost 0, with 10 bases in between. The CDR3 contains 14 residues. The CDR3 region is CSVGRPSSYNEQFF. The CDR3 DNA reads TGCAGCGTTGGGCGGCCAAGCTCCTACAATGAGCAGTTCTTC.

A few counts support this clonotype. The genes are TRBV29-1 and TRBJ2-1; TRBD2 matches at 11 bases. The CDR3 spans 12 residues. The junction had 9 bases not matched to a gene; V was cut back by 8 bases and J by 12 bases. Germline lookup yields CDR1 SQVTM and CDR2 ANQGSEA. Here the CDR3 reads CSSGLADSWQFF. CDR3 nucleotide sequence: TGCAGCTCGGGACTAGCGGACTCTTGGCAGTTCTTC.

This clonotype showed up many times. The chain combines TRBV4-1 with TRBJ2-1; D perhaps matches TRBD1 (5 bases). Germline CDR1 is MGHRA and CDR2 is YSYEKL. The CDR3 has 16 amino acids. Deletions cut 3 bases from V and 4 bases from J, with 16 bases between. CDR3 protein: CASSHAVARTYNEQFF. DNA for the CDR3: TGCGCCAGCAGCCATGCCGTCGCCAGGACATACAATGAGCAGTTCTTC.

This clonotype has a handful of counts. CDR3 amino acids: CSASGTNTGELFF. CDR3 coding DNA: TGCAGTGCTAGCGGGACGAACACCGGGGAGCTGTTTTTT. The chain combines TRBV20-1 with TRBJ2-2; D perhaps matches TRBD2 (5 bases). The V and J ends lost 3 bases and 0 bases respectively, with 5 bases between them. The CDR3 is 13 residues long. The V gene's germline CDR1 is DFQATT and CDR2 SNEGSKA (reference sequence).

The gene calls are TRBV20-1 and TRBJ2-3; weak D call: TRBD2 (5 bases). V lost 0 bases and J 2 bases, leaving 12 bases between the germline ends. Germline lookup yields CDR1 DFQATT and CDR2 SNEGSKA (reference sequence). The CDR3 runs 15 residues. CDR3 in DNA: TGCAGTGCTAGAGATTTGTCGGAGGACACAGATACGCAGTATTTT. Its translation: CSARDLSEDTDTQYF.

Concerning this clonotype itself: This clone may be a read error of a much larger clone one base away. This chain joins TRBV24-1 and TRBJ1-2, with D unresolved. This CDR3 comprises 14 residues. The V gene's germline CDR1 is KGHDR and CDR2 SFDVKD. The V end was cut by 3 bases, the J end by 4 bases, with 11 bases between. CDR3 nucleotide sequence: TGTGCCACCAGTGATAGTCACAGCCCCTATGGCTACACCTTC. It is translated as CATSDSHSPYGYTF.

Written as DNA, the CDR3 is TGTGCCTGGAGTATCGGCGTGGATACGCAGTATTTT. Protein product: CAWSIGVDTQYF. The chain joins TRBV30 to TRBJ2-3; D remains ambiguous. Germline V gene lookup returns CDR1 GTSNPN and CDR2 SVGIG (reference sequence). The CDR3 spans 12 residues. The germline V and J ends were trimmed by 2 bases and 6 bases, with 9 bases remaining between them.